The 3 T cell receptor beta chains in this list originate from one sample, sequenced in a study of blood T cell repertoires in COVID-19. The assay was immunoSEQ multiplex PCR, and TCRdb's table has in-frame clones only and misses some. The table lists approximately 450,000 clones, around 89% of them singletons. Sequencing was done on a sample of peripheral blood. All receptors come from a woman aged 30 to 39 with acute or convalescent COVID-19.

The rearrangement uses TRBV28 and TRBJ1-2; TRBD1 is a possible D gene (6 bases). Looked up from germline, CDR1 is MDHEN and CDR2 is SYDVKM. This CDR3 contains 11 residues. V was cut by 10 bases and J by 5 bases, with 11 bases left in between. The CDR3 DNA reads as TGTGCCACCGGACAGCTTTATGGCTACACCTTC. It is translated as CATGQLYGYTF.

The V and J genes are TRBV28 and TRBJ2-3; the match to TRBD1 covers 10 bases. This CDR3 comprises 16 residues. V lost 5 bases, J lost 1 base, and 6 bases stayed unmatched. The germline V gene encodes CDR1 MDHEN and CDR2 SYDVKM. The CDR3 reads CASSRQGALGTDTQYF. CDR3 coding DNA: TGTGCCAGCAGTCGACAGGGGGCGTTGGGCACAGATACGCAGTATTTT.

The chain uses TRBV12-3 or TRBV12-4 and TRBJ1-2; 7 bases match TRBD1. V was pared by 6 bases and J by 5 bases, with 3 bases of the junction left unmatched. This CDR3 has 12 residues. As DNA, the CDR3 is TGTGCCAGCAGCGGACAGGTTTATGGCTACACCTTC. It is translated as CASSGQVYGYTF.